The present T cell receptor beta chain was sequenced within a study of T cells and Merkel cell carcinoma outcomes. Study conclusions and caveats: Repertoire plus T-cell density reportedly predicted Merkel cell carcinoma outcomes.

On this clone itself: Its antigen is undetermined.

Clones were sequenced by immunoSEQ multiplex PCR, and TCRdb holds only the in-frame ones, with some missing. The sample consists of a few thousand clones, just under 95% of them appearing once. Germline loops: CDR1 SGHTA, CDR2 FQGNSA. V was clipped by 5 bases and J by 1 base, with 8 bases between them. This CDR3 has 13 amino acids. Sequences were obtained from tumor tissue from Merkel cell carcinoma. The sequence was obtained from a human donor with Merkel cell carcinoma. The chain carries TRBV7-2 and TRBJ1-1, with D unclear. This chain's CDR3 is CASSVERNTEAFF. In DNA form, the CDR3 reads TGTGCCAGCAGCGTCGAAAGGAACACTGAAGCTTTCTTT.